A selection of T cell receptor beta chains follows, all from one sample in a study of blood T cell repertoires in COVID-19. Some clones are missing from TCRdb's copy, which holds only in-frame ones; the method was immunoSEQ multiplex PCR. The top ten hold roughly 8% of the sample, which has under 150,000 clones, approximately 80% seen once. Sequences were obtained from peripheral blood. The receptors originated from a woman between 40 and 50 years old with acute or convalescent COVID-19. CDR3s include the opening cysteine and the closing phenylalanine or tryptophan. A D gene is named only where the DNA matches it firmly. Expanded clones get a size class; other rows say once, few or many, or leave the size out.

length	D	V	J	size	DNA	CDR3
15	TRBD2	TRBV7-2	TRBJ2-7	once	TGTGCCAGCAGCATACTAGCGGGGGGGATCTACGAGCAGTACTTC	CASSILAGGIYEQYF
11	-	TRBV6-6	TRBJ2-7	-	TGTGCCACCCAAGGAGGGGACGAGCAGTACTTC	CATQGGDEQYF
13	-	TRBV25-1	TRBJ2-7	once	TGTGCCAGCGTCAGGGGCGATAGGTACGAGCAGTACTTC	CASVRGDRYEQYF
14	TRBD1	TRBV3-1/TRBV3-2	TRBJ2-1	-	TGTGCCAGCAGCCCGGACAGGGGCTACAATGAGCAGTTCTTC	CASSPDRGYNEQFF
14	-	TRBV7-2	TRBJ1-2	-	TGTGCCAGCAGCTTAGATTGGACTGGACTCGGCTACACCTTC	CASSLDWTGLGYTF
13	TRBD1	TRBV19	TRBJ2-7	-	TGTGCCAGTAGTATGGGACAGAGCTACGAGCAGTACTTC	CASSMGQSYEQYF
14	-	TRBV5-5	TRBJ1-2	-	TGTGCCAGCAGCTTGGCCCCAGGGGCAGGAGGCTACACCTTC	CASSLAPGAGGYTF
17	-	TRBV5-8	TRBJ1-2	-	TGTGCCAGCAGCTTGGGGAGCACTCCCATTCCTAACTATGGCTACACCTTC	CASSLGSTPIPNYGYTF
14	-	TRBV6-2/TRBV6-3	TRBJ1-1	-	TGTGCCAGCAGCCCTGCGGGGTTCATCACTGAAGCTTTCTTT	CASSPAGFITEAFF
15	-	TRBV5-1	TRBJ2-1	-	TGCGCCAGCAGCTCGCAGGGTAACTCCTACAATGAGCAGTTCTTC	CASSSQGNSYNEQFF
14	-	TRBV6-1	TRBJ2-7	-	TGTGCCAGCAGTGAGACAGTTCATGCTCCTACAAAGTACTTC	CASSETVHAPTKYF
16	-	TRBV9	TRBJ2-2	-	TGTGCCAGCAGCGCTTCCGGCAGGGGATATACCGGGGAGCTGTTTTTT	CASSASGRGYTGELFF
13	-	TRBV9	TRBJ2-2	-	TGTGCCAGCGGAAGGGGCCCCACCGGGGAGCTGTTTTTT	CASGRGPTGELFF
14	-	TRBV6-6	TRBJ2-7	-	TGTGCCAGCAGTTACCAGAGGCCATCCTACGAGCAGTACTTC	CASSYQRPSYEQYF
15	TRBD2	TRBV7-8	TRBJ2-1	-	TGTGCGTCGATTGGCGCTAGCGGGGTAAGGGATGAGCAGTTCTTC	CASIGASGVRDEQFF
14	-	TRBV10-3	TRBJ1-1	-	TGTGCCATCAGGAACGGACAGTGGAACACTGAAGCTTTCTTT	CAIRNGQWNTEAFF
15	-	TRBV15	TRBJ1-4	-	TGTGCCACCAGCAGAGGGGGCGCAGCTAATGAAAAACTGTTTTTT	CATSRGGAANEKLFF
12	-	TRBV6-5	TRBJ2-1	-	TGTGCCAGCAGTTCACAGGGAAATGAGCAGTTCTTC	CASSSQGNEQFF
17	TRBD2	TRBV7-2	TRBJ2-2	-	TGTGCCAGCAGCCAAGGACTAGCGGGGGTCAACACCGGGGAGCTGTTTTTT	CASSQGLAGVNTGELFF
12	TRBD1	TRBV9	TRBJ1-2	few	TGTGCCAGCAGCCCAGACAGGGTTGGCTACACCTTC	CASSPDRVGYTF
14	-	TRBV6-6	TRBJ2-5	once	TGTGCCAGCAGTTTGGGGGGGCCGCAAGAGACCCAGTACTTC	CASSLGGPQETQYF
11	TRBD2	TRBV5-1	TRBJ2-7	-	TGCGCCAGCGGGGAGGGGTACGAGCAGTACTTC	CASGEGYEQYF
15	-	TRBV7-9	TRBJ2-5	-	TGTGCCAGCACCAACCGTGGGGACTTCCAAGAGACCCAGTACTTC	CASTNRGDFQETQYF
18	-	TRBV10-1	TRBJ1-5	-	TGCGCCAGCGGCTCGACCTTATGGAAAGTGACTGGCAATCAGCCCCAGCATTTT	CASGSTLWKVTGNQPQHF
15	TRBD1	TRBV5-4	TRBJ1-3	-	TGTGCCAGCACCCTAGACAGGGGAGTCGGAAACACCATATATTTT	CASTLDRGVGNTIYF
12	-	TRBV18	TRBJ1-1	-	TGTGCCAGCTCACCAGGGCGCACTGAAGCTTTCTTT	CASSPGRTEAFF
18	TRBD1	TRBV19	TRBJ1-2	-	TGTGCCAGCCTCATGCCCCGGGACAGACTGAGACTGACCTATGGCTACACCTTC	CASLMPRDRLRLTYGYTF
17	-	TRBV6-2/TRBV6-3	TRBJ2-1	-	TGTGCCAGCAGTTATCATCTGGAAGGGCAGGGTCAGCATGAGCAGTTCTTC	CASSYHLEGQGQHEQFF
16	TRBD1	TRBV5-4	TRBJ1-3	-	TGTGCCAGCAGCTTAGGGGACAGAAGCTCTGGAAACACCATATATTTT	CASSLGDRSSGNTIYF
14	TRBD2	TRBV7-2	TRBJ2-3	-	TGTGCCAGCAGCAAAGCGGGGGTCACAGATACGCAGTATTTT	CASSKAGVTDTQYF
16	TRBD1	TRBV4-1	TRBJ2-2	-	TGCGCCAGCAGCCCCTGGACAGGGGGAATCACCGGGGAGCTGTTTTTT	CASSPWTGGITGELFF
14	-	TRBV7-9	TRBJ2-7	once	TGTGCCAGCAGCTTTGAGGGGGGGACCTACGAGCAGTACTTC	CASSFEGGTYEQYF
17	-	TRBV9	TRBJ2-1	-	TGTGCCAGCAGCGTAGAGGGAGGAGGAGGGTCCTACAATGAGCAGTTCTTC	CASSVEGGGGSYNEQFF
14	-	TRBV18	TRBJ1-1	once	TGTGCCAGCTCAGCCACTCGATTCTTCACTGAAGCTTTCTTT	CASSATRFFTEAFF
13	-	TRBV5-1	TRBJ1-2	-	TGCGCCAGCAGCGCGGACCCAAGCGGAGGCTACACCTTC	CASSADPSGGYTF
14	-	TRBV6-5	TRBJ1-2	once	TGTGCCAGCAGTCCCCTCTATCCGAACTATGGCTACACCTTC	CASSPLYPNYGYTF
13	-	TRBV3-1/TRBV3-2	TRBJ2-3	-	TGTGCCAGCAGCCAAGGGCGCACAGATACGCAGTATTTT	CASSQGRTDTQYF
13	-	TRBV2	TRBJ1-1	-	TGTGCCAGCAGCACAGGCTTGAACACTGAAGCTTTCTTT	CASSTGLNTEAFF
17	TRBD1	TRBV5-1	TRBJ1-6	-	TGCGCCAGCAGCTTGGTGCCCCCTCAGGGGGCCTATTCACCCCTCCACTTT	CASSLVPPQGAYSPLHF
14	-	TRBV6-5	TRBJ1-2	once	TGTGCCAGCAAAGAGGCCAAACCTAACTATGGCTACACCTTC	CASKEAKPNYGYTF
14	TRBD2	TRBV7-2	TRBJ2-4	-	TGTGCCAGCAGCCAATGGACTAGCGGGGGGACTCAGTACTTC	CASSQWTSGGTQYF